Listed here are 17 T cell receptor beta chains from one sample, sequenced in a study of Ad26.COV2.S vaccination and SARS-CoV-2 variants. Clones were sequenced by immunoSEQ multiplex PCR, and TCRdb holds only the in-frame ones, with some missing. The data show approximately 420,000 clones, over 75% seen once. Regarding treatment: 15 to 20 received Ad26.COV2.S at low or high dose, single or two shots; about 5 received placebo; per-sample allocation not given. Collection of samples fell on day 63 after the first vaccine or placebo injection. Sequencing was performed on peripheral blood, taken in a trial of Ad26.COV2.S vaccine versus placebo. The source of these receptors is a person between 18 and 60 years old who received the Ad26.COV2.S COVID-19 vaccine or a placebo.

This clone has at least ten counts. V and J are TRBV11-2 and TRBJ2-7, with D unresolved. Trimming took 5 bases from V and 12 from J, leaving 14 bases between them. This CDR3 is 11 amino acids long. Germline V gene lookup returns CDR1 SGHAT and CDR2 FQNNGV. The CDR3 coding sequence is TGTGCCAGCAGCGCAATCGGTCAAGCGTACTTC. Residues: CASSAIGQAYF. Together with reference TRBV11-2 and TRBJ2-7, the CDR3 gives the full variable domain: EAGVAQSPRYKIIEKRQSVAFWCNPISGHATLYWYQQILGQGPKLLIQFQNNGVVDDSQLPKDRFSAERLKGVDSTLKIQPAKLEDSAVYLCASSAIGQAYFGPGTRLTVT.

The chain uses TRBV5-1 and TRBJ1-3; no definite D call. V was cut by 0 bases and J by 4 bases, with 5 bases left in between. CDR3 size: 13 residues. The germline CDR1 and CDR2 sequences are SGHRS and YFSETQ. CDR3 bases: TGCGCCAGCAGCTTGGCAACGGGAAACACCATATATTTT. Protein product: CASSLATGNTIYF.

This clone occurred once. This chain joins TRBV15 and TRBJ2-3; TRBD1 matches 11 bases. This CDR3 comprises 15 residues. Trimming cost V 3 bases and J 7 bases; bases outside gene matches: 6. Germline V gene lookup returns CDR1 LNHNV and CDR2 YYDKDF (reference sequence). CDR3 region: CATSRPGTGGNTQYF. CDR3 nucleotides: TGTGCCACCAGCAGGCCCGGGACAGGGGGAAATACGCAGTATTTT.

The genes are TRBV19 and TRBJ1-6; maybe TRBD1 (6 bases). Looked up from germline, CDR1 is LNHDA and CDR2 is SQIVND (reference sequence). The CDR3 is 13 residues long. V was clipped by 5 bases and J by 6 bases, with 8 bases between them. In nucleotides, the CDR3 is TGTGCCAGTAGTTCGGGGGCTAATTCACCCCTCCACTTT. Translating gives CASSSGANSPLHF.

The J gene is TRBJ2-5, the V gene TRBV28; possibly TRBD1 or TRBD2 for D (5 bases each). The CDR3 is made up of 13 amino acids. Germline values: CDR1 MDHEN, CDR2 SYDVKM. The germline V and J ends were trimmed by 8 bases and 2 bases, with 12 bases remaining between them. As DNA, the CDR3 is TGTGCCAGCCGGGTTGGGGGACAAGAGACCCAGTACTTC. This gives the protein CASRVGGQETQYF.

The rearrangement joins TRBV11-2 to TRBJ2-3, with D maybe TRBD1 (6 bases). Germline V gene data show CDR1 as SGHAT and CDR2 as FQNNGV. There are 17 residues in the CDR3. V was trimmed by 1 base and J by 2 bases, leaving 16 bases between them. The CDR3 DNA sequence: TGTGCCAGCAGCTTAGCGGGCTGGGGGCCCATCACAGATACGCAGTATTTT. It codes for CASSLAGWGPITDTQYF.

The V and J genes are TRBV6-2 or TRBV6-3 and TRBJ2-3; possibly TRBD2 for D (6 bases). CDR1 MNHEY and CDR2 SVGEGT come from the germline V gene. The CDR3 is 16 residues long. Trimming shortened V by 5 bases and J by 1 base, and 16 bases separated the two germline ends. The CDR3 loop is CASSLTTSGGTDTQYF. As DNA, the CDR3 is TGTGCCAGCAGTCTTACCACTTCGGGGGGCACAGATACGCAGTATTTT.

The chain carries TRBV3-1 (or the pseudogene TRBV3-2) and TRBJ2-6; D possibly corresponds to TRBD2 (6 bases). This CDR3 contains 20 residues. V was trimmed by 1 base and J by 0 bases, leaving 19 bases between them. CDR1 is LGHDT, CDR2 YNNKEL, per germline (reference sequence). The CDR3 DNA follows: TGTGCCAGCAGCCAAGTGGGAGGTGGACGGGGACTCTCTGGGGCCAACGTCCTGACTTTC. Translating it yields CASSQVGGGRGLSGANVLTF.

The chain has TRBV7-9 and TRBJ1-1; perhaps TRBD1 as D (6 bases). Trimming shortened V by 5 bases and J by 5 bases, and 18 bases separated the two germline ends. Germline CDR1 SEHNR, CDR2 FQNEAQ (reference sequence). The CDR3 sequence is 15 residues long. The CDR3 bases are TGTGCCAGCAGCGCTCTAGCGGGGGCAGGGACTGAAGCTTTCTTT. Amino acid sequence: CASSALAGAGTEAFF.

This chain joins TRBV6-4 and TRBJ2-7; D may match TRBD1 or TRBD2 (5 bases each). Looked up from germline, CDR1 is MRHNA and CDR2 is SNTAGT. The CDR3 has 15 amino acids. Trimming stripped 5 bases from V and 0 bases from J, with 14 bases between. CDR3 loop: CASSTRDATSYEQYF. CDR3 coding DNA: TGTGCCAGCAGTACCCGGGACGCAACCTCCTACGAGCAGTACTTC.

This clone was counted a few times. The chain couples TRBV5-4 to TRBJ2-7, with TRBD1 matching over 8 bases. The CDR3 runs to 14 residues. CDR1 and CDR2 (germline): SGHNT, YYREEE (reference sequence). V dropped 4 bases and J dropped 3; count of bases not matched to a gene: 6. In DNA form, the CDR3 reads TGTGCCAGCAGCCTAGGACAGGGCCGCTACGAGCAGTACTTC. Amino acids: CASSLGQGRYEQYF.

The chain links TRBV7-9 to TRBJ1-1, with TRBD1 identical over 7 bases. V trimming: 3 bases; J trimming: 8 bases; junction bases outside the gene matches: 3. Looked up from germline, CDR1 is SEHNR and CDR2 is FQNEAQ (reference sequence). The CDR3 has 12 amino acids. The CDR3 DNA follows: TGTGCCAGCAGCTTGGGGACAGCAGAAGCTTTCTTT. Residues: CASSLGTAEAFF.

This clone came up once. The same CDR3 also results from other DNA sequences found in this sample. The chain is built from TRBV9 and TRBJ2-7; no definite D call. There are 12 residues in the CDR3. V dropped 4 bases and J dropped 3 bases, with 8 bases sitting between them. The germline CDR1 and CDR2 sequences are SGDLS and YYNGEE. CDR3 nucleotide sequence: TGTGCCAGCAGCCCACCCAGCTACGAGCAGTACTTC. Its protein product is CASSPPSYEQYF.

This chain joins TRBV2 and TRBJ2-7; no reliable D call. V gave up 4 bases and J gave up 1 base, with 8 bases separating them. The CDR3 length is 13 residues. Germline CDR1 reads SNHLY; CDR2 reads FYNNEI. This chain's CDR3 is CASSAGLSYEQYF. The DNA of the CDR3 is TGTGCCAGCAGTGCGGGTTTGTCCTACGAGCAGTACTTC.

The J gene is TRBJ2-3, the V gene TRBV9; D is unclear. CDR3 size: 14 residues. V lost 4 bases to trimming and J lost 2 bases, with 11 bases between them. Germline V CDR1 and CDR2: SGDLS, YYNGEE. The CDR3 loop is CASSPRSVTDTQYF. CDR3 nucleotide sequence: TGTGCCAGCAGCCCAAGATCGGTCACAGATACGCAGTATTTT.

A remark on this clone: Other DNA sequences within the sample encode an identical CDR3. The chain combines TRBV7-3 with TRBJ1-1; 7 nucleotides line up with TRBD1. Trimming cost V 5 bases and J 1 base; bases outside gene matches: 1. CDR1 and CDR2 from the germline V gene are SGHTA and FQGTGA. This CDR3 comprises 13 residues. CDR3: CASSPGGNTEAFF. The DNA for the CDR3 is TGTGCCAGCAGCCCAGGGGGGAACACTGAAGCTTTCTTT.

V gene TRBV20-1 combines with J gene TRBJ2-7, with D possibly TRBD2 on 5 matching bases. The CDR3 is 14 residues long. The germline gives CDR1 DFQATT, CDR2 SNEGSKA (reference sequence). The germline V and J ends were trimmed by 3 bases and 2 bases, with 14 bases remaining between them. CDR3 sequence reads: CSASGSIKTYEQYF. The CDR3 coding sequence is TGCAGTGCTAGTGGGAGTATAAAAACCTACGAGCAGTACTTC.